This T cell receptor beta chain is from a study of OX40 agonist ivuxolimab in advanced cancers. Turning to the study itself: The patients received agonistic anti-OX40 (CD134) antibody ivuxolimab.

Whole-study results and caveats: At 0.1 to 3.0 mg/kg and by week 6, CD4+ and CD8+ T cells in the blood had expanded clonally.

As for this clone: As yet, its antigen is unknown.

The repertoire was sequenced with immunoSEQ multiplex PCR; TCRdb's copy has only in-frame clones and lacks some. This sample has tens of thousands of clones, with about 80% found just once. The clonotype was recovered from an adult with an advanced solid tumor such as melanoma, head and neck, liver or kidney cancer. Sequencing used CD4+ or CD8+ T cells sorted from blood, obtained in a trial of the OX40 agonist ivuxolimab.

CDR3 DNA: TGTGCCAGCAGTAATCTAGCGGAGACAGGCAATGAGCAGTTCTTC. It yields the protein CASSNLAETGNEQFF. This sequence joins TRBV6-5 and TRBJ2-1, with D tentatively TRBD2 (7 bases). The germline CDR1 and CDR2 sequences are MNHEY and SVGAGI. The V and J ends lost 5 bases and 6 bases respectively, with 17 bases between them. This CDR3 has 15 amino acids.